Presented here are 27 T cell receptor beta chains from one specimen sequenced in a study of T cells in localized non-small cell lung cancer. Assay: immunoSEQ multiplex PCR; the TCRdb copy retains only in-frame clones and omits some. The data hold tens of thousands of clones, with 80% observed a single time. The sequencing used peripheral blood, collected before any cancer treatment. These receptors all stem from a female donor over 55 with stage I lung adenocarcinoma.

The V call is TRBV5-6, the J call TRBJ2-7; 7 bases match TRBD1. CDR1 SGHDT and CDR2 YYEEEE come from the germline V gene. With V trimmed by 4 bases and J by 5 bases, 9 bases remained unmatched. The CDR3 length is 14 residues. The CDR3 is CASSTPRQGHEQYF. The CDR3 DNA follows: TGTGCCAGCAGCACCCCTCGACAGGGCCACGAGCAGTACTTC. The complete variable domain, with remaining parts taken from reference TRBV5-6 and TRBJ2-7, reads DAGVTQSPTHLIKTRGQQVTLRCSPKSGHDTVSWYQQALGQGPQFIFQYYEEEERQRGNFPDRFSGHQFPNYSSELNVNALLLGDSALYLCASSTPRQGHEQYFGPGTRLTVT.

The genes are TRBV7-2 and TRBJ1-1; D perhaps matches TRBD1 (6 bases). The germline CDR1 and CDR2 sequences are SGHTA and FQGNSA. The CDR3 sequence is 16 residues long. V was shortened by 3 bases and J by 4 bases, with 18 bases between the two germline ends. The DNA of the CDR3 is TGTGCCAGCAGCTTTGGGGGGAGGGGGTTTGGCACTGAAGCTTTCTTT. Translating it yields CASSFGGRGFGTEAFF.

In nucleotides, the CDR3 is TGTGCCAGCAGCTTACGGGGAGGGGGAGAGCAGTTCTTC. Amino acids: CASSLRGGGEQFF. The rearrangement links TRBV7-2 to TRBJ2-1; D might be TRBD2 (7 bases). This CDR3 spans 13 amino acids. From germline, CDR1 is SGHTA and CDR2 FQGNSA. Trimming removed 2 bases from V and 10 bases from J, with 12 bases in between.

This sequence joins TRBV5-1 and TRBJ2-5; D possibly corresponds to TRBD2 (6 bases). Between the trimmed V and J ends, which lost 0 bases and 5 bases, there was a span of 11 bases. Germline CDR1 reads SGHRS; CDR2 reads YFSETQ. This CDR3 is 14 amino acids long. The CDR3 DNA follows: TGCGCCAGCAGCTTGGGCGGGGTTTGGGAGACCCAGTACTTC. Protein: CASSLGGVWETQYF. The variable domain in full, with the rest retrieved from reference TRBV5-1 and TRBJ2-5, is KAGVTQTPRYLIKTRGQQVTLSCSPISGHRSVSWYQQTPGQGLQFLFEYFSETQRNKGNFPGRFSGRQFSNSRSEMNVSTLELGDSALYLCASSLGGVWETQYFGPGTRLLVL.

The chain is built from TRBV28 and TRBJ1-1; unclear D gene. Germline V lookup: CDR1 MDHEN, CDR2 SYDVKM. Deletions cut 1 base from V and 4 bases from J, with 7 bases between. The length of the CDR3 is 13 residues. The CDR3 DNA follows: TGTGCCAGCAGTTTATCACGGGTCACTGAAGCTTTCTTT. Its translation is CASSLSRVTEAFF.

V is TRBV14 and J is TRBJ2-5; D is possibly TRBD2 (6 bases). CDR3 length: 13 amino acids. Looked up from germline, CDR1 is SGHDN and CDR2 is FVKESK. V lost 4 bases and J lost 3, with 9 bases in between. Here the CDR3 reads CASSRGLKETQYF. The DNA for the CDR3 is TGTGCCAGCAGCCGAGGACTAAAAGAGACCCAGTACTTC.

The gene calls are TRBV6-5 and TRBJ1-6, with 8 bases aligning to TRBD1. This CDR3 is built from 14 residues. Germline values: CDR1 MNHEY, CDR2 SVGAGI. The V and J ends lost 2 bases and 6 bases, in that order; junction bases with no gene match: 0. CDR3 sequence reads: CASSYQGANSPLHF. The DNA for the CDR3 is TGTGCCAGCAGTTACCAGGGGGCTAATTCACCCCTCCACTTT.

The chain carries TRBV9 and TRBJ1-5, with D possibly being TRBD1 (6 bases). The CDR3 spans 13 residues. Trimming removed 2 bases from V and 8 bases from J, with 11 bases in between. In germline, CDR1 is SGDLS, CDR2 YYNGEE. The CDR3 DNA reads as TGTGCCAGCAGCGTGGCAGGGGCTGAGCCCCAGCATTTT. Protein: CASSVAGAEPQHF.

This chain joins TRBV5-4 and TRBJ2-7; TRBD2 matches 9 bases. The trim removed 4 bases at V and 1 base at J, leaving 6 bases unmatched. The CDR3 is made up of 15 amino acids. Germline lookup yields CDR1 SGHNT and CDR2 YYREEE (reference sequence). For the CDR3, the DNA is TGTGCCAGCAGCGCGGGGGGGCCCGGTTCCTACGAGCAGTACTTC. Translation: CASSAGGPGSYEQYF.

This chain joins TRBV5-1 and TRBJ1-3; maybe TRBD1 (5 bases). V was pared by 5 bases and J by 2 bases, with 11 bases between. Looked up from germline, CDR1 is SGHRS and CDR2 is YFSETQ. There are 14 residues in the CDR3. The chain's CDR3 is CASRKLGAGNTIYF. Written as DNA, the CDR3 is TGCGCCAGCAGAAAGTTGGGGGCTGGAAACACCATATATTTT. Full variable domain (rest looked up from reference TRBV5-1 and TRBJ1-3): KAGVTQTPRYLIKTRGQQVTLSCSPISGHRSVSWYQQTPGQGLQFLFEYFSETQRNKGNFPGRFSGRQFSNSRSEMNVSTLELGDSALYLCASRKLGAGNTIYFGEGSWLTVV.

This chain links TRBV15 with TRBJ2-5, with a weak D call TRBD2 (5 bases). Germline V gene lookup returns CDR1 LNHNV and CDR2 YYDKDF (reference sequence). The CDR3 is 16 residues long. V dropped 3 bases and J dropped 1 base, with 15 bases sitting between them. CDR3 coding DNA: TGTGCCACCAGCAGGCCATCCGGGAAATCCCAAGAGACCCAGTACTTC. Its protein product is CATSRPSGKSQETQYF.

The CDR3 DNA sequence: TGTGCCAGCAGCCTGGGACAGACGAACACTGAAGCTTTCTTT. It specifies CASSLGQTNTEAFF. V and J are TRBV7-9 and TRBJ1-1; 7 bases align to TRBD1. The germline gives CDR1 SEHNR, CDR2 FQNEAQ (reference sequence). The ends lost 5 bases at V and 1 base at J; junction bases unmatched: 4. The CDR3 totals 14 residues.

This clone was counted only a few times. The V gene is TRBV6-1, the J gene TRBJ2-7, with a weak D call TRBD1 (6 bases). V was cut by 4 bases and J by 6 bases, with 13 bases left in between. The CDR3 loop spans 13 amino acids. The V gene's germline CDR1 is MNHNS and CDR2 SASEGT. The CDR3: CASSATGQGEQYF. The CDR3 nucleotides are TGTGCCAGCAGTGCAACAGGGCAGGGCGAGCAGTACTTC.

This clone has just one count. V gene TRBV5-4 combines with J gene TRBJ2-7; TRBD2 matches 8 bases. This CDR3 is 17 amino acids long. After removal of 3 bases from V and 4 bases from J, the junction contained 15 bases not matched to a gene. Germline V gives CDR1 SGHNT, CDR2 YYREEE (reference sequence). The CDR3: CASSSSGGLARVYEQYF. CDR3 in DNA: TGTGCCAGCAGCTCCTCGGGGGGGCTAGCGAGAGTGTACGAGCAGTACTTC.

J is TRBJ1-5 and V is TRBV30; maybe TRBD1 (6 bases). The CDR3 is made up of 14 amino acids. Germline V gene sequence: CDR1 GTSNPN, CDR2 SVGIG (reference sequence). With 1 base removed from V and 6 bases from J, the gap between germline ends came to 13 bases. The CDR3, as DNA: TGTGCCTGGAGTGGGACAGCCGAATTTCAGCCCCAGCATTTT. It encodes CAWSGTAEFQPQHF. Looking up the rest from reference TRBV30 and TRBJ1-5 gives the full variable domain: SQTIHQWPATLVQPVGSPLSLECTVEGTSNPNLYWYRQAAGRGLQLLFYSVGIGQISSEVPQNLSASRPQDRQFILSSKKLLLSDSGFYLCAWSGTAEFQPQHFGDGTRLSIL.

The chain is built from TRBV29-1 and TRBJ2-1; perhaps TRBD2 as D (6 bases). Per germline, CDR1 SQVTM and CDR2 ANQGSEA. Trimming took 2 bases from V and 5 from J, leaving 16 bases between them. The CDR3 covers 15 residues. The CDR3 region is CSVELFRERNNEQFF. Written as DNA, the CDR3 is TGCAGCGTTGAACTCTTCCGGGAGAGGAACAATGAGCAGTTCTTC.

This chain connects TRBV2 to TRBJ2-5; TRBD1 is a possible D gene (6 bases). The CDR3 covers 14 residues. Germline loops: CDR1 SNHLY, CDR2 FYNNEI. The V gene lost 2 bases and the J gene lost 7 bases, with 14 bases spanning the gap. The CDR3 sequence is CASSEQGPSRTQYF. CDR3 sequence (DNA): TGTGCCAGCAGTGAACAGGGGCCCTCTAGGACCCAGTACTTC.

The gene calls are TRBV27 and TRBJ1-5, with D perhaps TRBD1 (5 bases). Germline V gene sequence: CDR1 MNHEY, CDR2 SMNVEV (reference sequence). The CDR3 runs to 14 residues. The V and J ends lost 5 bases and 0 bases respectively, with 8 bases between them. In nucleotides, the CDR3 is TGTGCCAGCAGTAAACAGGCTAGCAATCAGCCCCAGCATTTT. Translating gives CASSKQASNQPQHF.

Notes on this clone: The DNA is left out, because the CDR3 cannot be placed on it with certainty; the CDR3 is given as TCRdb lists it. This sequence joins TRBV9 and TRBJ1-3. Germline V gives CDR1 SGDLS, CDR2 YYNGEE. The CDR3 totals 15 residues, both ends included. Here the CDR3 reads CASSLGMGGGNTIYF.

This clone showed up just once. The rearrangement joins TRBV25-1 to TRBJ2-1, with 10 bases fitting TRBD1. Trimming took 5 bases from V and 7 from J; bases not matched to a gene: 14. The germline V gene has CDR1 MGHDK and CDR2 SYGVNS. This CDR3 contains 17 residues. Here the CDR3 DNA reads TGTGCCAGCAGTTCCCGGGCGCGACAGGGGGCGCGGAATGAGCAGTTCTTC. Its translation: CASSSRARQGARNEQFF.

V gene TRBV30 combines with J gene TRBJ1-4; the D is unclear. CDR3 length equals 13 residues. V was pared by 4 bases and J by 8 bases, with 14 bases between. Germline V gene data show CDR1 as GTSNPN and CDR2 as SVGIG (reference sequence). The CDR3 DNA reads TGTGCCTGGACTGGGCGGTTTAGGGAAAAACTGTTTTTT. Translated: CAWTGRFREKLFF.

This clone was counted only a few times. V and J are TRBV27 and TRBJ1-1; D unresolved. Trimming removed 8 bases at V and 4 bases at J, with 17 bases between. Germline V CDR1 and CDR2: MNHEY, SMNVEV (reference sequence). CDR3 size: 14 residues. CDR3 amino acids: CASARGPSGTEAFF. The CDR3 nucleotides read TGTGCCAGCGCGAGAGGGCCATCGGGCACTGAAGCTTTCTTT.

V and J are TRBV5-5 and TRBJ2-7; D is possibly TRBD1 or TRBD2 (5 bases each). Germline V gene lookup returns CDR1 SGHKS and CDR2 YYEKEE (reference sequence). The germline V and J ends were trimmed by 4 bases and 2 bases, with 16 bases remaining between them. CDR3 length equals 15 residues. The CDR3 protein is CASSPWWGFTYEQYF. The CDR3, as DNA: TGTGCCAGCAGCCCTTGGTGGGGGTTCACCTACGAGCAGTACTTC.

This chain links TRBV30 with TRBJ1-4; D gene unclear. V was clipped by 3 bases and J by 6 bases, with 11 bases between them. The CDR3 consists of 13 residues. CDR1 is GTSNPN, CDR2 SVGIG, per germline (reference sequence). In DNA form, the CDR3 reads TGTGCCTGGAGGGCTCAGGACTATGAAAAACTGTTTTTT. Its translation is CAWRAQDYEKLFF. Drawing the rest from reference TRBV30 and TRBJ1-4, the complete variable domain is SQTIHQWPATLVQPVGSPLSLECTVEGTSNPNLYWYRQAAGRGLQLLFYSVGIGQISSEVPQNLSASRPQDRQFILSSKKLLLSDSGFYLCAWRAQDYEKLFFGSGTQLSVL.

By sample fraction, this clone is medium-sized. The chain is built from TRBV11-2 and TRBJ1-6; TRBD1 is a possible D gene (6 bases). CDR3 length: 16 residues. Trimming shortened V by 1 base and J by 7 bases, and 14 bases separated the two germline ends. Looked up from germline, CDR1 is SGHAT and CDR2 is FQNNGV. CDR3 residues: CASSLAGGGLNSPLHF. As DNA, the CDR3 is TGTGCCAGCAGCTTAGCGGGGGGGGGCCTCAATTCACCCCTCCACTTT.

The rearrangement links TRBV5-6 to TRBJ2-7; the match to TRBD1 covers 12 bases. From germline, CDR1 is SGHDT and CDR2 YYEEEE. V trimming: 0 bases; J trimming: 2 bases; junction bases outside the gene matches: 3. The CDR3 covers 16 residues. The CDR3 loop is CASSLGGQGAPYEQYF. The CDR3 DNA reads TGTGCCAGCAGCTTGGGGGGACAGGGGGCCCCCTACGAGCAGTACTTC. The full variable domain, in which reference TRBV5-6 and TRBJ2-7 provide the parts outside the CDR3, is DAGVTQSPTHLIKTRGQQVTLRCSPKSGHDTVSWYQQALGQGPQFIFQYYEEEERQRGNFPDRFSGHQFPNYSSELNVNALLLGDSALYLCASSLGGQGAPYEQYFGPGTRLTVT.

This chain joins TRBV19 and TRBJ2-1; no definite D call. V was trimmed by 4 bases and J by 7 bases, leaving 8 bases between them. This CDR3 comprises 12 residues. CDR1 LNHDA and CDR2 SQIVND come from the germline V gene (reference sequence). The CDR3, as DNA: TGTGCCAGTAGTAGGTGGTCGAATGAGCAGTTCTTC. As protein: CASSRWSNEQFF. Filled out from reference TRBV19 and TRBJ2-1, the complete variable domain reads DGGITQSPKYLFRKEGQNVTLSCEQNLNHDAMYWYRQDPGQGLRLIYYSQIVNDFQKGDIAEGYSVSREKKESFPLTVTSAQKNPTAFYLCASSRWSNEQFFGPGTRLTVL.